Described below is a single T cell receptor beta chain sequence and its context. Its antigen is not identified. The CDR3 has 17 amino acids. Trimming cost V 5 bases and J 0 bases, with 16 bases left between them. The germline V gene has CDR1 SGHVS and CDR2 FNYEAQ. The data originate from a study of shared clonotypes between healthy human individuals. Points from the study as a whole: Non-shared clonotypes had lower generation probabilities than those shared by all four donors. Specimens sampled were limited to blood, with tissue repertoires likely differing.

Repertoires were generated with immunoSEQ multiplex PCR, while TCRdb's copy carries only in-frame clones and drops some. The data contain 2 million to 3 million clones, roughly 93% of them singletons. The genes are TRBV7-6 and TRBJ2-2; TRBD2 is a possible D gene (7 bases). What was sequenced was naive CD4+ T cells from PBMCs. Subset meaning: CD45RA+ positively selected. The sequence derives from a man between 18 and 29 years old in good health. Some clones in this sample may be carry-over from other donors' samples. The CDR3 nucleotides read TGTGCCAGCAGCCCTTGGGGGGGCGCCGCGAACACCGGGGAGCTGTTTTTT. Translation: CASSPWGGAANTGELFF. The full variable domain, rest sourced from reference TRBV7-6 and TRBJ2-2, is GAGVSQSPRYKVTKRGQDVALRCDPISGHVSLYWYRQALGQGPEFLTYFNYEAQQDKSGLPNDRFSAERPEGSISTLTIQRTEQRDSAMYRCASSPWGGAANTGELFFGEGSRLTVL.